The sequence of this TCR beta chain was determined in a study of T cell responses to AZD1222 COVID-19 vaccine. TCRdb's table, derived via immunoSEQ multiplex PCR, lists solely in-frame clones and lacks some. The data hold 250,000 to 300,000 clones, with about 94% observed a single time. Study-level results: Possibly, clonal diversity was underestimated; donors were largely white British and included more females. Repertoire sampling happened only post peak T cell response. Only six individuals given AZD1222 were seropositive at baseline.

The CDR3 is 15 amino acids. Per the germline V gene, CDR1 is SEHNR and CDR2 is FQNEAQ (reference sequence). Trimming shortened V by 5 bases and J by 0 bases, and 11 bases separated the two germline ends. Comment on this clone: As yet, its antigen is unknown.

Pooled together were second doses at about 4 or about 12 weeks. The sequencing here drew on peripheral blood, taken 28 days after the second AZD1222 dose. The V call is TRBV7-9, the J call TRBJ1-3; D unresolved. This TCR was sampled from an adult who received the AZD1222 COVID-19 vaccine. CDR3 protein: CASSMGSNSGNTIYF. Written as DNA, the CDR3 is TGTGCCAGCAGCATGGGCAGCAACTCTGGAAACACCATATATTTT.